These 26 T cell receptor beta chains were all obtained from the same sample, sequenced in a study of PD-1 blockade in classical Hodgkin lymphoma. All patients experienced relapse after autologous stem cell transplantation, and brentuximab vedotin exposure was variable. TCRdb keeps only in-frame clones here, not all; method: immunoSEQ multiplex PCR. This sample carries about 90,000 clones, about 90% of them seen once, and the ten largest clones take approximately 2.6%. The starting material was peripheral blood mononuclear cells (PBMCs), obtained before the second cycle of nivolumab. These receptors came from a human donor with classical Hodgkin lymphoma.

The rearrangement joins TRBV25-1 to TRBJ2-3; 7 bases agree with TRBD2. The germline V gene has CDR1 MGHDK and CDR2 SYGVNS. The V gene end was trimmed by 6 bases and the J gene end by 7 bases; junction bases not matched to a gene: 16. The CDR3 totals 16 residues. The DNA for the CDR3 is TGTGCCAGCAGCCCCCATAGGGGAGGGCAGAAGAATACGCAGTATTTT. Encoded protein: CASSPHRGGQKNTQYF.

The CDR3 coding sequence is TGTGCCAGCAGTTTTAGCGGGGGTTTGGCGGACGAGCAGTACTTC. Its translation: CASSFSGGLADEQYF. The rearrangement links TRBV25-1 to TRBJ2-7, with 9 positions matching TRBD2. V gave up 5 bases and J gave up 5 bases; unmatched junction bases: 10. The germline V gene encodes CDR1 MGHDK and CDR2 SYGVNS. CDR3 size: 15 residues.

This chain uses TRBV14 with TRBJ1-1; 7 bases are a match to TRBD1. Trimming cost V 4 bases and J 4 bases; bases outside gene matches: 6. The CDR3 has 14 residues. Looked up from germline, CDR1 is SGHDN and CDR2 is FVKESK. CDR3 nucleotides: TGTGCCAGCAGCCCAGGACAGGCCTTCACTGAAGCTTTCTTT. It is translated as CASSPGQAFTEAFF. Filled out from reference TRBV14 and TRBJ1-1, the complete variable domain reads EAGVTQFPSHSVIEKGQTVTLRCDPISGHDNLYWYRRVMGKEIKFLLHFVKESKQDESGMPNNRFLAERTGGTYSTLKVQPAELEDSGVYFCASSPGQAFTEAFFGQGTRLTVV.

The chain links TRBV18 to TRBJ2-1, with TRBD2 identical over 10 bases. This CDR3 is built from 16 residues. Per germline, CDR1 KGHSH and CDR2 LQKENI. The J segment lost 2 bases and the V segment lost 6 bases, leaving 7 bases of the junction unmatched. DNA for the CDR3: TGTGCCAGCTCCCTTTTCGGGACTAGCGCCTACAATGAGCAGTTCTTC. This encodes CASSLFGTSAYNEQFF.

The chain is built from TRBV2 and TRBJ1-2; D remains ambiguous. The CDR3 has 12 residues. Looked up from germline, CDR1 is SNHLY and CDR2 is FYNNEI. Trimming removed 8 bases from V and 6 bases from J, with 13 bases in between. CDR3 amino acids: CASWRKEDGYTF. The CDR3 DNA follows: TGTGCCAGCTGGAGGAAAGAGGATGGCTACACCTTC. The whole variable domain, remainder taken from reference TRBV2 and TRBJ1-2, is EPEVTQTPSHQVTQMGQEVILRCVPISNHLYFYWYRQILGQKVEFLVSFYNNEISEKSEIFDDQFSVERPDGSNFTLKIRSTKLEDSAMYFCASWRKEDGYTFGSGTRLTVV.

This sequence joins TRBV28 and TRBJ1-1; TRBD1 matches 7 bases. The V and J ends lost 2 bases and 2 bases, in that order; junction bases with no gene match: 5. The CDR3 is 15 residues long. Germline values: CDR1 MDHEN, CDR2 SYDVKM. The CDR3 here is CASSLRRTGNTEAFF. CDR3 bases: TGTGCCAGCAGTTTACGCCGGACAGGAAACACTGAAGCTTTCTTT.

J is TRBJ1-1 and V is TRBV28; TRBD1 matches at 7 bases. Germline CDR1 MDHEN, CDR2 SYDVKM. The CDR3 has 17 residues. With V trimmed by 6 bases and J by 5 bases, 18 bases remained unmatched. The CDR3 here is CASRQILLRDSETEAFF. Written as DNA, the CDR3 is TGTGCCAGCAGACAAATCCTACTCCGGGACAGTGAAACTGAAGCTTTCTTT.

The chain couples TRBV6-5 to TRBJ1-2; D uncertain. The germline V gene encodes CDR1 MNHEY and CDR2 SVGAGI. V lost 0 bases and J 4 bases, leaving 6 bases between the germline ends. The CDR3 has 13 residues. Here the CDR3 DNA reads TGTGCCAGCAGTTACTCTACACTCTATGGCTACACCTTC. Translated, it gives CASSYSTLYGYTF.

V usage is TRBV30 and J usage is TRBJ2-7; 8 positions match TRBD1. V lost 5 bases to trimming and J lost 4 bases; unmatched junction nucleotides: 10. The length of the CDR3 is 14 residues. Germline loops: CDR1 GTSNPN, CDR2 SVGIG (reference sequence). The chain's CDR3 is CAWGSTGAMYEQYF. CDR3 in DNA: TGTGCCTGGGGATCGACAGGGGCAATGTACGAGCAGTACTTC.

The rearrangement uses TRBV2 and TRBJ2-1, with TRBD2 identical over 13 bases. The junction had 11 bases not matched to a gene; V was cut back by 6 bases and J by 9 bases. From germline, CDR1 is SNHLY and CDR2 FYNNEI. CDR3 length: 16 residues. In DNA form, the CDR3 reads TGTGCCAGCAGCCTTCGGACTAGCGGGAGTCGTGGTGAGCAGTTCTTC. It yields the protein CASSLRTSGSRGEQFF.

The rearrangement links TRBV27 to TRBJ2-7; D perhaps matches TRBD1 (5 bases). CDR3 length: 11 residues. The ends were cut back, 3 bases at V and 6 bases at J, with 6 bases in the middle. Germline assignment: CDR1 MNHEY and CDR2 SMNVEV (reference sequence). CDR3 nucleotide sequence: TGTGCCAGCAGTTTCACAGGCGAGCAGTACTTC. Residues: CASSFTGEQYF.

The rearrangement links TRBV28 to TRBJ1-5; perhaps TRBD1 as D (5 bases). The ends were cut back, 6 bases at V and 6 bases at J, with 21 bases in the middle. The CDR3 length is 16 residues. Looked up from germline, CDR1 is MDHEN and CDR2 is SYDVKM. The CDR3 coding sequence is TGTGCCAGCAGATCCGGAAACCCAGGGCTTCGTCAGCCCCAGCATTTT. Amino acids: CASRSGNPGLRQPQHF.

This chain connects TRBV19 to TRBJ2-1; D unresolved. This CDR3 is built from 12 residues. Germline V gives CDR1 LNHDA, CDR2 SQIVND (reference sequence). V lost 5 bases to trimming and J lost 6 bases, with 8 bases between them. CDR3 region: CASSYRLNEQFF. DNA for the CDR3: TGTGCCAGTAGTTACCGACTCAATGAGCAGTTCTTC.

The rearrangement uses TRBV11-2 and TRBJ1-3; no definite D call. The germline CDR1 and CDR2 sequences are SGHAT and FQNNGV. V lost 6 bases to trimming and J lost 2 bases, with 14 bases between them. CDR3 size: 15 residues. For the CDR3, the DNA is TGTGCCAGCAGATTCGAAAGATCCCCTGGAAACACCATATATTTT. This codes for CASRFERSPGNTIYF.

The chain is built from TRBV6-1 and TRBJ1-2; 8 bases agree with TRBD1. The CDR3 runs 13 residues. In germline, CDR1 is MNHNS, CDR2 SASEGT. The V gene end was trimmed by 7 bases and the J gene end by 4 bases; junction bases not matched to a gene: 5. CDR3 residues: CASTRQGFYGYTF. The CDR3 nucleotides read TGTGCCAGCACCAGACAGGGGTTCTATGGCTACACCTTC.

The chain employs TRBV19 and TRBJ1-5; no clear D. The CDR3 sequence is 12 residues long. In germline, CDR1 is LNHDA, CDR2 SQIVND (reference sequence). Trimming cost V 1 base and J 13 bases, with 11 bases left between them. The CDR3 loop is CASSIGGPQQHF. In DNA, the CDR3 is TGTGCCAGTAGTATAGGCGGCCCACAGCAGCATTTT.

The rearrangement joins TRBV7-9 to TRBJ2-3; D gene ambiguous. V was trimmed by 3 bases and J by 0 bases, leaving 13 bases between them. Germline V CDR1 and CDR2: SEHNR, FQNEAQ (reference sequence). The CDR3 spans 16 residues. In DNA form, the CDR3 reads TGTGCCAGCAGCTTCCCTGCACACACGAGCACAGATACGCAGTATTTT. This gives the protein CASSFPAHTSTDTQYF.

The chain links TRBV28 to TRBJ1-1, with a tentative D call TRBD1 (5 bases). V was clipped by 6 bases and J by 1 base, with 9 bases between them. CDR3 length: 13 residues. CDR1 is MDHEN, CDR2 SYDVKM, per germline. CDR3 region: CASRLTENTEAFF. The CDR3 DNA reads TGTGCCAGCAGGCTGACAGAGAACACTGAAGCTTTCTTT. The full variable domain, completed using reference TRBV28 and TRBJ1-1, is DVKVTQSSRYLVKRTGEKVFLECVQDMDHENMFWYRQDPGLGLRLIYFSYDVKMKEKGDIPEGYSVSREKKERFSLILESASTNQTSMYLCASRLTENTEAFFGQGTRLTVV.

A single count supports this clone. This chain links TRBV11-3 with TRBJ2-7; no clear D gene. The length of the CDR3 is 12 residues. Deletions cut 3 bases from V and 5 bases from J, with 8 bases between. Germline V gives CDR1 SGHNT, CDR2 YENEEA. The DNA of the CDR3 is TGTGCCAGCAGCTTTAATGCTAACGAGCAGTACTTC. This encodes CASSFNANEQYF.

The chain is built from TRBV6-1 and TRBJ2-7; possibly TRBD1 for D (5 bases). Trimming cost V 4 bases and J 7 bases, with 17 bases left between them. There are 14 residues in the CDR3. Germline assignment: CDR1 MNHNS and CDR2 SASEGT. CDR3 sequence: CASSVVSTGAEQYF. The CDR3 region has the DNA TGTGCCAGCAGTGTAGTAAGTACAGGCGCTGAGCAGTACTTC.

The J gene is TRBJ2-7, the V gene TRBV7-9, with D perhaps assigned TRBD1 or TRBD2 (6 bases each). V was trimmed by 3 bases and J by 3 bases, leaving 12 bases between them. The CDR3 totals 14 residues. The germline V gene encodes CDR1 SEHNR and CDR2 FQNEAQ (reference sequence). CDR3 nucleotide sequence: TGTGCCAGCAGCTTCGGAGGGGGTCGCTACGAGCAGTACTTC. The encoded protein is CASSFGGGRYEQYF.

The chain links TRBV14 to TRBJ2-5; the D gene is possibly TRBD1 (5 bases). This CDR3 is built from 12 residues. Germline values: CDR1 SGHDN, CDR2 FVKESK. Trimming pared 8 bases from V and 5 bases from J, leaving 12 bases between. For the CDR3, the DNA is TGTGCCAGCGGGAAGGGGCTGGAGACCCAGTACTTC. Encoded protein: CASGKGLETQYF.

The chain links TRBV7-9 to TRBJ2-2, with 9 positions matching TRBD1. This CDR3 contains 16 residues. CDR1 is SEHNR and CDR2 is FQNEAQ in the germline V gene (reference sequence). J lost 8 bases, V lost 4 bases, and 11 bases had no gene match. In nucleotides, the CDR3 is TGTGCCAGCAGCTCCTCCGGGACAGGGAGTTCAGGGGAGCTGTTTTTT. This gives the protein CASSSSGTGSSGELFF.

The J gene is TRBJ2-7, the V gene TRBV6-1, with D possibly being TRBD1 or TRBD2 (5 bases each). Trimming removed 2 bases at V and 7 bases at J, with 12 bases between. Per germline, CDR1 MNHNS and CDR2 SASEGT. CDR3 length equals 13 residues. CDR3 DNA: TGTGCCAGCAGTGAAACGGGGCCTGGGGAGCAGTACTTC. This gives the protein CASSETGPGEQYF.

This clone was observed once. The J gene is TRBJ2-3, the V gene TRBV7-8; 7 bases are a match to TRBD2. V trimming: 5 bases; J trimming: 5 bases; junction bases outside the gene matches: 10. This CDR3 region has 15 residues. Germline V gene data show CDR1 as SGHVS and CDR2 as FQNEAQ. CDR3 residues: CASSQGIAGLDTQYF. In DNA form, the CDR3 reads TGTGCCAGCAGCCAAGGGATAGCGGGTCTAGATACGCAGTATTTT.

The chain is built from TRBV7-6 and TRBJ2-7; D is perhaps TRBD2 (6 bases). V dropped 1 base and J dropped 7 bases, with 11 bases sitting between them. Per the germline V gene, CDR1 is SGHVS and CDR2 is FNYEAQ. This CDR3 comprises 13 residues. The DNA of the CDR3 is TGTGCCAGCAGCTTAGAACTGGGGAGGGAGCAGTACTTC. It encodes CASSLELGREQYF.